A single T cell receptor beta chain is shown here with its context. The CDR3 extends over 15 amino acids. V gave up 7 bases and J gave up 3 bases; unmatched junction bases: 8. CDR1 and CDR2 (germline): LNHNV, YYDKDF (reference sequence). The sample is drawn from a study of blood T cell repertoires in COVID-19. For the study at large: Sites in the United States, Italy and Spain provided acute and convalescent COVID-19 samples. Sources were T cells, B-cell-depleted T cells, or PBMCs; the material itself was cDNA or gDNA.

In the study's own analysis: Amplifying reference gene primers gave estimates of nucleated cell counts. The repertoire was sequenced with immunoSEQ multiplex PCR; TCRdb's copy has only in-frame clones and lacks some. The DNA was the basis for D and trimming; V, J and clone size are from that table. The sample consists of 300,000 or so clones, about nine tenths of them appearing once. The chain links TRBV15 to TRBJ2-1, with 8 bases identical to TRBD1. This clonotype was sampled from a woman between 40 and 55 years old with acute or convalescent COVID-19. The source material was peripheral blood. CDR3 sequence reads: CATTVAGGIYNEQFF. CDR3 DNA: TGTGCCACCACCGTTGCAGGGGGCATCTACAATGAGCAGTTCTTC.